The entry that follows covers one T cell receptor (beta chain) sequence. Trimming removed 1 base from V and 1 base from J; junction bases left unmatched: 5. The CDR3 runs 17 residues. CDR1 is MGHDK and CDR2 is SYGVNS in the germline V gene. The sample belongs to a study of blood T cell repertoires in COVID-19. Looking at the study overall: Sites in the United States, Italy and Spain provided acute and convalescent COVID-19 samples. From T cells, B-cell-depleted T cells, or PBMCs came the material, which was cDNA or gDNA.

Methods used by the authors: Amplification with reference gene primers provided the estimates of nucleated cell counts. Profiling relied on immunoSEQ multiplex PCR, and the TCRdb table lists in-frame clones only, not all of them. The V and J calls and clone size are taken from that table; D and trimming were inferred from the DNA. The sample has a few hundred thousand clones, around 84% seen once. The origin of this receptor is a woman aged 65 to 85 with active or convalescent COVID-19. Sequencing used peripheral blood. This rearrangement joins TRBV25-1 to TRBJ2-2; 8 nucleotides align to TRBD1. The CDR3 here is CASSEWMGTGNTGELFF. The CDR3 coding sequence is TGTGCCAGCAGTGAATGGATGGGGACAGGGAACACCGGGGAGCTGTTTTTT.